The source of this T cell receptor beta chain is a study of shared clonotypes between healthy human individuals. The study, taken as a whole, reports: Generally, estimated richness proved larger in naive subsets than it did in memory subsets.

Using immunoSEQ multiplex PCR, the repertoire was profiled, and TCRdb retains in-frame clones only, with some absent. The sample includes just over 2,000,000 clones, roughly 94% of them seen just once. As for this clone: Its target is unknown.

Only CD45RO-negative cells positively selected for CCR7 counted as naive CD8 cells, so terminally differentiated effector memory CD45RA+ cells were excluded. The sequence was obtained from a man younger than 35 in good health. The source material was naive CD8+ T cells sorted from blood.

CDR3 nucleotides: TGTGCCAGCAGCTCGGACAGGGAGCTAGAGCAGTACTTC. Translating gives CASSSDRELEQYF. The chain recombines TRBV7-9 with TRBJ2-7, with TRBD1 matching over 8 bases. Germline V gene lookup returns CDR1 SEHNR and CDR2 FQNEAQ (reference sequence). The CDR3 has 13 amino acids. The V segment lost 4 bases and the J segment 7 bases; nucleotides outside the gene matches: 6.